Listed below are T cell receptor beta chains from one sample, sequenced in a study of STAT5B mutations in CD4+ large granular lymphocyte leukemia. Some clones are missing from TCRdb's copy, which holds only in-frame ones; the method was immunoSEQ multiplex PCR. The repertoire has 32,000 or so clones, 87% of them found once; the top ten carry 3.4%. The sequenced sample consisted of CD4+ T cells from blood buffy coats. The source is a human donor in good health. Each CDR3 is given with its conserved first and last residue. The order of the fields is J gene, V gene, clone size, D gene, CDR3 protein, CDR3 DNA. D genes are given only for firm matches. Size is omitted from some rows. Given values are once, few, many or a class for expanded clones.

TRBJ1-4 | TRBV5-5 | NA | NA | CASTLTGLNEKLFF | TGTGCCAGCACCCTGACAGGACTTAATGAAAAACTGTTTTTT
TRBJ2-2 | TRBV7-3 | NA | TRBD1 | CASSSRGPLTRGAVF | TGTGCCAGCAGTTCCAGGGGGCCCTTGACCCGGGGAGCTGTTTTT
TRBJ2-5 | TRBV9 | once | TRBD1 | CASSAGQGRETQYF | TGTGCCAGCAGCGCCGGACAGGGGAGAGAGACCCAGTACTTC
TRBJ1-4 | TRBV28 | NA | TRBD1 | CASSSPGQGGQKLFF | TGTGCCAGCAGCAGTCCGGGACAGGGTGGACAAAAACTGTTTTTT
TRBJ1-2 | TRBV15 | NA | NA | CATSRDRSGYGYTF | TGTGCCACCAGCAGAGATCGGTCAGGTTATGGCTACACCTTC
TRBJ2-5 | TRBV6-5 | NA | TRBD2 | CASSDWTRKETQYF | TGTGCCAGCAGTGACTGGACTAGGAAAGAGACCCAGTACTTC
TRBJ2-1 | TRBV19 | NA | TRBD1 | CASSMGRGQRLYNEQFF | TGTGCCAGTAGTATGGGCAGGGGACAGAGACTATACAATGAGCAGTTCTTC
TRBJ2-5 | TRBV6-6 | NA | NA | CASSNQRGQETQYF | TGTGCCAGCAGTAATCAAAGGGGCCAGGAGACCCAGTACTTC
TRBJ1-1 | TRBV19 | NA | NA | CASSRESGFQGMNTEAFF | TGTGCCAGTAGTAGAGAGTCAGGATTTCAGGGTATGAACACTGAAGCTTTCTTT
TRBJ1-1 | TRBV18 | NA | NA | CASSPPMGRLNTEAFF | TGTGCCAGCTCACCACCGATGGGACGCCTGAACACTGAAGCTTTCTTT
TRBJ1-3 | TRBV5-4 | NA | NA | CASSLSGDSGNTIYF | TGTGCCAGCAGCTTGTCCGGGGACTCTGGAAACACCATATATTTT
TRBJ1-1 | TRBV2 | NA | NA | CASTGQTMNTEAFF | TGTGCCAGCACCGGACAGACAATGAACACTGAAGCTTTCTTT
TRBJ2-7 | TRBV7-2 | few | NA | CASSPERYSYEQYF | TGTGCCAGCAGCCCCGAGCGGTACTCCTACGAGCAGTACTTC
TRBJ1-1 | TRBV6-6 | NA | NA | CASEGTLNTEAFF | TGTGCTTCGGAGGGCACTCTGAACACTGAAGCTTTCTTT
TRBJ1-4 | TRBV19 | NA | NA | CASTSVPGQVFF | TGTGCCAGTACATCAGTTCCCGGCCAGGTGTTTTTT
TRBJ2-1 | TRBV7-3 | once | TRBD2 | CASSSRLANYNEQFF | TGTGCCAGCAGCTCCCGACTAGCCAACTACAATGAGCAGTTCTTC
TRBJ1-3 | TRBV19 | NA | NA | CASSLQGIRGNTIYF | TGTGCCAGTAGTCTCCAGGGGATTCGAGGAAACACCATATATTTT
TRBJ1-1 | TRBV5-8 | NA | NA | CASSLGTEAFF | TGTGCCAGCAGCTTGGGTACTGAAGCTTTCTTT
TRBJ2-3 | TRBV28 | few | TRBD2 | CASSGGGTDTQYF | TGTGCCAGCAGTGGGGGGGGCACAGATACGCAGTATTTT
TRBJ2-7 | TRBV11-2 | once | TRBD1 | CASSLVWDRGYEQYF | TGTGCCAGCAGCTTAGTCTGGGACAGGGGCTACGAGCAGTACTTC
TRBJ1-5 | TRBV19 | NA | NA | CASSILGEGNQPQHF | TGTGCCAGTAGTATTCTCGGGGAGGGCAATCAGCCCCAGCATTTT
TRBJ2-7 | TRBV7-2 | NA | TRBD2 | CASSQSGTSVSYEQYF | TGTGCCAGCAGCCAATCCGGGACTAGCGTTTCCTACGAGCAGTACTTC
TRBJ2-2 | TRBV2 | NA | NA | CASSVSYYTGELFF | TGTGCCAGCAGTGTTAGCTACTACACCGGGGAGCTGTTTTTT
TRBJ2-1 | TRBV7-2 | once | NA | CASSFSSDYNEQFF | TGTGCCAGCAGCTTTAGTTCCGACTACAATGAGCAGTTCTTC
TRBJ1-1 | TRBV10-3 | NA | TRBD1 | CAIMRDRDEAFF | TGTGCCATCATGAGGGACAGGGATGAAGCTTTCTTT
TRBJ2-3 | TRBV7-8 | NA | TRBD2 | CASSRGLAGDTTDTQYF | TGTGCCAGCAGCCGAGGACTAGCGGGAGACACCACAGATACGCAGTATTTT